This TCR beta chain was obtained from a study of blood T cell repertoires in COVID-19. Only in-frame clones appear in the TCRdb table, and some are missing; sequencing was by immunoSEQ multiplex PCR. In the table there are a few hundred thousand clones, approximately 89% of which are singletons. Only one count was recorded for this clone. The V gene's germline CDR1 is MNHEY and CDR2 SVGAGI. There are 13 residues in the CDR3. Trimming took off 5 bases at V and 8 bases at J, with 15 bases between the two ends. This TCR came from a man in his forties in a cohort exposed to, infected with or recovered from COVID-19 (not recorded which). The rearrangement links TRBV6-5 to TRBJ1-2; D is undetermined. The material sequenced was PBMCs or T cells enriched from blood (not recorded which). CDR3 DNA: TGTGCCAGCAGTCGCGACCTGAAGCGGGGCTACACCTTC. Translation: CASSRDLKRGYTF.